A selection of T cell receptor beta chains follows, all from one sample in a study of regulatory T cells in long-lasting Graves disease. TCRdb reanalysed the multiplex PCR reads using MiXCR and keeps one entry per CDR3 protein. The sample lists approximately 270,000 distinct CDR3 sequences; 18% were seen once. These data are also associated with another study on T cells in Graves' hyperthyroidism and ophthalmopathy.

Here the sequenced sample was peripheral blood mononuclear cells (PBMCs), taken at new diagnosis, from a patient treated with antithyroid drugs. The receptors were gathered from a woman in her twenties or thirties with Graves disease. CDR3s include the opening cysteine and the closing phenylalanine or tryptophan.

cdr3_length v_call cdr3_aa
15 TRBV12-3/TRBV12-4 CASSSRTGSNTEAFF
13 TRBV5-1 CASSLVGPDTQYF
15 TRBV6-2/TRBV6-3 CASSYQGGAYREQFF
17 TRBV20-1 CSARDLEGWSSSDGYTF
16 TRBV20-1 CSARGPWTVHTGELFF
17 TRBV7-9 CASSFRRGSTSTDTQYF
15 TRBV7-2 CASSLAGLNTGELFF
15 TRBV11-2 CASSPPGNPNTEAFF
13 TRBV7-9 CASSLLGNTEAFF
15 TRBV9 CASSVGGRMNTEAFF
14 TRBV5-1 CASSTGRGAREQYF
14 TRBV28 CASSSQGAWEAQYF
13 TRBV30 CAWSHEWKETQYF
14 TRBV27 CASRSAASNQPQHF
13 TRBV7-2 CASSLSGAETQYF
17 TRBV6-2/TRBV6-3 CASSTPTGWGAKNIQYF
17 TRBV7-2 CASSLIGRASGANVLTF
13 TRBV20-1 CSALAGGHNEQFF
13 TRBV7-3 CASSSGTLGEAFF
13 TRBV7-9 CASSTDSHNEQFF
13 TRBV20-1 CSASGHDNQPQHF
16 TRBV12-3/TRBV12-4 CASSARGAASRETQYF
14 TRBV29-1 CSVEQNRRGTEAFF
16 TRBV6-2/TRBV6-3 CASSYSIWERYNEQFF
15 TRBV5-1 CASGTPAAGGETQYF
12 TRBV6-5 CASSYGNNEQFF
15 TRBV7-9 CASSSWTGRSYEQYF
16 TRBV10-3 CAISESGGGPTNTIYF
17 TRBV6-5 CASSYSAQALAKNIQYF
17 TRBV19 CASSIEWGPKTNEKLFF
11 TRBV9 CASSPREEQYF
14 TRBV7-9 CASSLGAGVDGYTF
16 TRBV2 CASSARTSGDQETQYF
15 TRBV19 CASSVQGADTGELFF
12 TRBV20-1 CSAGSGRNGYTF
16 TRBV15 CATSRDQGALNEKLFF
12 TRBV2 CAAGGGYNEQFF